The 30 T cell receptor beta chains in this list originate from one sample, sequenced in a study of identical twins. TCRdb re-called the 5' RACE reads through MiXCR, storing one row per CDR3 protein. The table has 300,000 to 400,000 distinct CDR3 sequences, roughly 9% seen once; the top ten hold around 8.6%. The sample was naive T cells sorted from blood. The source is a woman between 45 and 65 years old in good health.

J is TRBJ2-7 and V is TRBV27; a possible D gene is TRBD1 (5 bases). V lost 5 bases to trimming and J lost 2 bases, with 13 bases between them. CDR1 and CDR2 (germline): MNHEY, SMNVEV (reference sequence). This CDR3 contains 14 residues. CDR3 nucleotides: TGTGCCAGCAGTCCATATAAGGGGACCTACGAGCAGTACTTC. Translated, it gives CASSPYKGTYEQYF.

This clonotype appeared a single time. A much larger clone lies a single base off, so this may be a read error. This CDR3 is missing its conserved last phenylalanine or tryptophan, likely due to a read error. The CDR3 DNA reads TGCGCCAGCAGCGACCCGAGCTCTGGAAACACCATATATTGT. Its translation: CASSDPSSGNTIYC. The V gene is TRBV5-1, the J gene TRBJ1-3; D is uncertain. Germline assignment: CDR1 SGHRS and CDR2 YFSETQ. Deletions cut 4 bases from V and 0 bases from J, with 8 bases between. This CDR3 has 14 residues.

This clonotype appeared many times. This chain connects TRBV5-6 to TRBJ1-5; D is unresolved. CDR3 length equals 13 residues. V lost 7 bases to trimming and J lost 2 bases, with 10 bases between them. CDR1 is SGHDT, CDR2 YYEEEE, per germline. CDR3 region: CASSTKRNQPQHF. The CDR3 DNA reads TGTGCCAGCTCGACCAAGCGCAATCAGCCCCAGCATTTT.

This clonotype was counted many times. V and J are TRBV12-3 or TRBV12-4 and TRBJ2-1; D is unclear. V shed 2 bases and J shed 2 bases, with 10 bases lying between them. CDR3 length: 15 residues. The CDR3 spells CASSLSNIAYNEQFF. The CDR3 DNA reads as TGTGCCAGCAGTTTATCCAATATCGCCTACAATGAGCAGTTCTTC.

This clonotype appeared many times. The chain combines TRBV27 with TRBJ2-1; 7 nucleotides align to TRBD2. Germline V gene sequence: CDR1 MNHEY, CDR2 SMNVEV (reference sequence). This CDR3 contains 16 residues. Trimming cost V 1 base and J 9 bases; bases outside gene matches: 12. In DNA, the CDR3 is TGTGCCAGCAGTTTATTAGGTCGGGGCGGGAGCAGTGAGCAGTTCTTC. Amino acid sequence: CASSLLGRGGSSEQFF.

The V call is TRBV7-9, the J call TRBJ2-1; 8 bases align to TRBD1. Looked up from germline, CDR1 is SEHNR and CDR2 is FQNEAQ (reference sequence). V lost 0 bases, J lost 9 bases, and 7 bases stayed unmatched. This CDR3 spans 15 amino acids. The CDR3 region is CASSLARTGKAEQFF. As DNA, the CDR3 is TGTGCCAGCAGCTTAGCCCGGACAGGGAAGGCTGAGCAGTTCTTC. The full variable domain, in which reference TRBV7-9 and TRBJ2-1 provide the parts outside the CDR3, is DTGVSQNPRHKITKRGQNVTFRCDPISEHNRLYWYRQTLGQGPEFLTYFQNEAQLEKSRLLSDRFSAERPKGSFSTLEIQRTEQGDSAMYLCASSLARTGKAEQFFGPGTRLTVL.

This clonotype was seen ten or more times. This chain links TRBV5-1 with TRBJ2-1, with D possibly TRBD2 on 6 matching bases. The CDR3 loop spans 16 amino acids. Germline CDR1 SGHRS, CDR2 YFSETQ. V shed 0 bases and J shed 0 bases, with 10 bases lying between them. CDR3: CASSLAGRISYNEQFF. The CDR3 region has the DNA TGCGCCAGCAGCTTGGCCGGGAGAATCTCCTACAATGAGCAGTTCTTC.

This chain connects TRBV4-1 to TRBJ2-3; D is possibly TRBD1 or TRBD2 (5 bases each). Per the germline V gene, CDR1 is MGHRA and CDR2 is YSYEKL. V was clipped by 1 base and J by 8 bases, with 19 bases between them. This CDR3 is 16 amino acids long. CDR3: CASSQGGRGTRSTQYF. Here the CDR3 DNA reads TGCGCCAGCAGCCAAGGAGGTAGAGGGACCAGGAGTACGCAGTATTTT.

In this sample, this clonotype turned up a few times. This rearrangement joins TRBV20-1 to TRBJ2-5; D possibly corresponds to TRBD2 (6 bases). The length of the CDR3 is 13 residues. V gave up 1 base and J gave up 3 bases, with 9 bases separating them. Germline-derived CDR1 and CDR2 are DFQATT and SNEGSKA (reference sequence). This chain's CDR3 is CSARGPGEETQYF. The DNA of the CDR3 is TGCAGTGCTAGAGGCCCGGGGGAAGAGACCCAGTACTTC.

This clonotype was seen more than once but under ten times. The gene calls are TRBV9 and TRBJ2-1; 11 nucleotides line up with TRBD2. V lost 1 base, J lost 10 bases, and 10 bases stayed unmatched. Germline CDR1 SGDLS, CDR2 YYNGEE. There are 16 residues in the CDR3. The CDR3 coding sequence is TGTGCCAGCAGCGTAATTGTAGCGGGAGGGCCCGGAGAGCAGTTCTTC. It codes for CASSVIVAGGPGEQFF.

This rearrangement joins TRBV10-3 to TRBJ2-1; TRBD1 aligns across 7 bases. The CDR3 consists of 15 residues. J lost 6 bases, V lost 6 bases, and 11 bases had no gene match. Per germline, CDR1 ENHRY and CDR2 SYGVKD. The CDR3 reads CAISPRDRASNEQFF. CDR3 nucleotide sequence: TGTGCCATCAGCCCCCGCGACAGGGCATCCAATGAGCAGTTCTTC.

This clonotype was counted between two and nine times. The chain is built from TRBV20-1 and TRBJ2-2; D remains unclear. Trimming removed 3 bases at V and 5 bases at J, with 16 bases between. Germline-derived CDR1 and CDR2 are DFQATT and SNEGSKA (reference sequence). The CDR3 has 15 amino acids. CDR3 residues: CSASTGTPLTGELFF. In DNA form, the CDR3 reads TGCAGTGCTAGTACGGGCACGCCTTTAACCGGGGAGCTGTTTTTT.

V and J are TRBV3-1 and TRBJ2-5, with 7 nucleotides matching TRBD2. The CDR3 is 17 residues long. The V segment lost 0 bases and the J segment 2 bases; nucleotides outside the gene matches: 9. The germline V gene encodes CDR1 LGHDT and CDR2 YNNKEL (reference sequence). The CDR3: CASSQEGRREWQETQYF. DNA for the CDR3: TGTGCCAGCAGCCAAGAAGGAAGGCGGGAGTGGCAAGAGACCCAGTACTTC.

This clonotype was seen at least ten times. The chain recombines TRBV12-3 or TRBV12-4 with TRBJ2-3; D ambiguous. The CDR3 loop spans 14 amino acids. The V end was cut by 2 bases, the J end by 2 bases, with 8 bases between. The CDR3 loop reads CASSLPDSTDTQYF. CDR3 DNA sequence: TGTGCCAGCAGTTTACCAGATTCCACAGATACGCAGTATTTT.

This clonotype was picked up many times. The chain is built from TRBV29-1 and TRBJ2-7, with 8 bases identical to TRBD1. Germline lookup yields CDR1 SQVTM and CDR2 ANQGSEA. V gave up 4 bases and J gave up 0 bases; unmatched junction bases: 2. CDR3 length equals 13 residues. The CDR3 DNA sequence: TGCAGCGTTGCAGGGGGCCGCTCCTACGAGCAGTACTTC. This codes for CSVAGGRSYEQYF.

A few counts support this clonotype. In DNA, the CDR3 is TGTGCCAGCAGTTGGGGAGCGGGAAGCGATGAGCAGTTCTTC. Its translation is CASSWGAGSDEQFF. The rearrangement joins TRBV12-3 or TRBV12-4 to TRBJ2-1, with TRBD2 matching over 7 bases. J gave up 8 bases and V 4 bases, and 8 bases lay outside the gene matches. CDR3 length: 14 residues.

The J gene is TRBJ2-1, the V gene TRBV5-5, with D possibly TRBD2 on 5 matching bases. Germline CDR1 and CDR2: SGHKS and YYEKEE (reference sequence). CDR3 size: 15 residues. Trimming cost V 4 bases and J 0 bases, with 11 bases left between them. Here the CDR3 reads CASSPGMTSYNEQFF. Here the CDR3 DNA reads TGTGCCAGCAGCCCCGGGATGACCTCCTACAATGAGCAGTTCTTC.

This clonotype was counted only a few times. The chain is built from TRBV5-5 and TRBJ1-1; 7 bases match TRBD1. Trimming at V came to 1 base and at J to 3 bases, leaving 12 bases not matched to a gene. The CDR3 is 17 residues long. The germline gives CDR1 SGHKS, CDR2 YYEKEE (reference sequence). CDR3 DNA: TGTGCCAGCAGCTTGCGGGGGGACAGCGGTCGCTACACTGAAGCTTTCTTT. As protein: CASSLRGDSGRYTEAFF.

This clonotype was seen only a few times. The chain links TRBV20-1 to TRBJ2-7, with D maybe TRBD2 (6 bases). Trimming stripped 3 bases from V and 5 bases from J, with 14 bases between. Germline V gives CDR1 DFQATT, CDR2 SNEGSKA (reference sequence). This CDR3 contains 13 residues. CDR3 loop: CSARTGVWHEQYF. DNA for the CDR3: TGCAGTGCTAGGACGGGGGTCTGGCACGAGCAGTACTTC.

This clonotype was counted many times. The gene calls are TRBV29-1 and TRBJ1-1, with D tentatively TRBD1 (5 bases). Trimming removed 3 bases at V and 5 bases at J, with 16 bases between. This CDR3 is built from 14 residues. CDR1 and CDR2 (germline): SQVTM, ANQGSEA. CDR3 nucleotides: TGCAGCGTTGAGGGGCGGGGAAGGGGTACTGAAGCTTTCTTT. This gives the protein CSVEGRGRGTEAFF.

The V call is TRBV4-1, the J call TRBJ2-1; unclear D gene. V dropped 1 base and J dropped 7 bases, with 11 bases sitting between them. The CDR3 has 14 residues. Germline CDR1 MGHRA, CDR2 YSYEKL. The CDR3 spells CASSQVALQNEQFF. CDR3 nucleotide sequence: TGCGCCAGCAGCCAAGTAGCCCTACAGAATGAGCAGTTCTTC.

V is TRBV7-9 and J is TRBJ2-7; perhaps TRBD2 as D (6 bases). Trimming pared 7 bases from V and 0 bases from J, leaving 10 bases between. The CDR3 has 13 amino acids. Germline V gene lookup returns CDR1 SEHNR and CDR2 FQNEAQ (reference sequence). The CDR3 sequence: CASKNSGSYEQYF. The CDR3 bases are TGTGCCAGCAAGAATAGCGGCTCCTACGAGCAGTACTTC.

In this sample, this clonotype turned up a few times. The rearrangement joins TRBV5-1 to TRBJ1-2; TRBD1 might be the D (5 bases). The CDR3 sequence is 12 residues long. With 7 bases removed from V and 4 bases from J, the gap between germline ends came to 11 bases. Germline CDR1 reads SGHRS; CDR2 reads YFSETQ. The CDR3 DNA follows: TGCGCCAGCGGGGGGGGGACCTATGGCTACACCTTC. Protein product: CASGGGTYGYTF.

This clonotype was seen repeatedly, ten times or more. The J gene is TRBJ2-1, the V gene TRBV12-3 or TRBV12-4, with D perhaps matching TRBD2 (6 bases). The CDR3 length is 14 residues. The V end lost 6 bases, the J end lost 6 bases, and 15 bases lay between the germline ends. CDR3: CASRQRLVANEQFF. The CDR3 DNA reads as TGTGCCAGCAGGCAGAGACTAGTGGCCAATGAGCAGTTCTTC.

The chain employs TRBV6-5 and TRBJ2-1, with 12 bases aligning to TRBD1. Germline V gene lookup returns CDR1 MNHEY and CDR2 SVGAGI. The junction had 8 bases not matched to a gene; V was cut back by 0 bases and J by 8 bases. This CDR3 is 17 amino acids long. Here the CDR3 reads CASSYSGTGGQAYEQFF. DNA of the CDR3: TGTGCCAGCAGTTACTCCGGGACAGGGGGCCAGGCCTATGAGCAGTTCTTC.

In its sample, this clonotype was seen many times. The CDR3 loop is CSVEVRGEDNEQFF. The CDR3 region has the DNA TGCAGCGTTGAAGTCAGGGGAGAGGACAATGAGCAGTTCTTC. V usage is TRBV29-1 and J usage is TRBJ2-1; possibly TRBD1 for D (6 bases). Deletions cut 1 base from V and 5 bases from J, with 12 bases between. The CDR3 length is 14 residues. Looked up from germline, CDR1 is SQVTM and CDR2 is ANQGSEA.

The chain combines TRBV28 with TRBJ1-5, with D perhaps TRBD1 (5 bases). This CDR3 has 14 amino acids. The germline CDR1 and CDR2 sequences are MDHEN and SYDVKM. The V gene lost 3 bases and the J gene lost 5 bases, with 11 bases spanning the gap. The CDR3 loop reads CASSFGTRYQPQHF. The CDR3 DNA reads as TGTGCCAGCAGTTTCGGGACTAGATATCAGCCCCAGCATTTT. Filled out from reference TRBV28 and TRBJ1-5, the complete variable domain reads DVKVTQSSRYLVKRTGEKVFLECVQDMDHENMFWYRQDPGLGLRLIYFSYDVKMKEKGDIPEGYSVSREKKERFSLILESASTNQTSMYLCASSFGTRYQPQHFGDGTRLSIL.

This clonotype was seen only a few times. The CDR3 loop is CASSQRTSGTMETQYF. The DNA of the CDR3 is TGCGCCAGCAGCCAAAGGACTAGCGGGACCATGGAGACCCAGTACTTC. J is TRBJ2-5 and V is TRBV4-1, with 12 bases identical to TRBD2. This CDR3 has 16 residues. J lost 5 bases, V lost 2 bases, and 6 bases had no gene match. Germline-derived CDR1 and CDR2 are MGHRA and YSYEKL.

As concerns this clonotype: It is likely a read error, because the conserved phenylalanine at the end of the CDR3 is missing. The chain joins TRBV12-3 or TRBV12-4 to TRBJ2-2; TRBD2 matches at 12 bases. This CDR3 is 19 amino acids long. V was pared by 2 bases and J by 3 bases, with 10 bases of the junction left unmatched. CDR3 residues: CASSLSGLAGNRDTGELFS. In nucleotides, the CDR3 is TGTGCCAGCAGTTTATCAGGACTAGCGGGAAATAGGGACACCGGGGAGCTGTTTTCT.

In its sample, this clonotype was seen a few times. The CDR3 bases are TGTGCCAGTCTCCCAGGGGAGCTTAACAACAATGAGCAGTTCTTC. Protein sequence: CASLPGELNNNEQFF. The rearrangement uses TRBV19 and TRBJ2-1; maybe TRBD1 (6 bases). The CDR3 runs 15 residues. V lost 8 bases and J lost 5, with 19 bases in between. Germline CDR1 and CDR2: LNHDA and SQIVND (reference sequence).